This T cell receptor beta chain was recovered during a study of blood T cell repertoires in COVID-19. Across the whole study: Acute and convalescent COVID-19 specimens originated in the United States, Italy and Spain. Nucleic acid was either cDNA or gDNA, and it came from T cells, B-cell-depleted T cells, or PBMCs.

In the original processing: Nucleated cell number was recorded as an estimate derived from reference gene primer amplification. Generated by immunoSEQ multiplex PCR, the TCRdb table keeps only in-frame clones and is missing some. Clone size and V and J calls were adopted from that table, with D and trimming inferred from the DNA. Here the sample spans 110,000 to 150,000 clones, around nine tenths being singletons. The sample was peripheral blood. The receptor comes from a middle-aged woman with acute or convalescent COVID-19.

The CDR3 region has the DNA TGTGCCAGCAGTCCCCCTCCGGGTGAAAAACTGTTTTTT. Translated, it gives CASSPPPGEKLFF. J is TRBJ1-4 and V is TRBV6-6; the D is unclear. The CDR3 totals 13 residues. Looked up from germline, CDR1 is MNHNY and CDR2 is SVGAGI (reference sequence). V lost 5 bases and J lost 7, with 11 bases in between.